Each of the 22 T cell receptor beta chains below was sequenced from the same sample in a study of T cell clonality in common variable immunodeficiency. The assay was immunoSEQ multiplex PCR, and TCRdb's table has in-frame clones only and misses some. The sample was found to contain tens of thousands of clones, and every one recurs. Sequencing input: peripheral blood mononuclear cells. Receptor source: a person between 18 and 75 years old in good health.

This clone was seen ten or more times. The CDR3 goes on 3 residues after the read ends, and that part is filled in from the germline J gene. V usage is TRBV28 and J usage is TRBJ2-5, with D possibly matching TRBD2 (5 bases). The CDR3 consists of 13 residues. V was pared by 5 bases and J by 3 bases, with 10 bases between. From germline, CDR1 is MDHEN and CDR2 SYDVKM. The part of the CDR3 DNA that was read is TGTGCCAGCAGTCGGGGAGTGGAAGAGACC. It codes for CASSRGVEET. The CDR3, in full, reads CASSRGVEETQYF.

This clone appeared many times. The read ends 3 residues early relative to the CDR3; the germline J gene fills the gap. This chain connects TRBV30 to TRBJ1-5; possible D gene TRBD1, 6 bases. Trimming stripped 5 bases from V and 5 bases from J, with 13 bases between. The CDR3 length is 13 residues. Germline V CDR1 and CDR2: GTSNPN, SVGIG (reference sequence). Incomplete CDR3 DNA: TGTGCCTGGGGCAGGACAGTTGATCAGCCC. Amino acid sequence: CAWGRTVDQP. The CDR3 in its entirety is CAWGRTVDQPQHF.

This clone showed up many times. The read comes to an end 3 residues before the CDR3 does, leaving the germline J gene to fill in the end. V usage is TRBV7-6 and J usage is TRBJ2-7; 9 positions agree with TRBD2. This CDR3 has 15 residues. V trimming: 3 bases; J trimming: 5 bases; junction bases outside the gene matches: 8. Per germline, CDR1 SGHVS and CDR2 FNYEAQ. CDR3 DNA (partial): TGTGCCAGCAGCTTGTCTGTAGCGGGAGAAGACGAG. Residues: CASSLSVAGEDE. The entire CDR3 reads CASSLSVAGEDEQYF.

This clone was seen many times. Read coverage stops 3 residues before the CDR3 terminus; the germline J gene supplies the remainder. The rearrangement joins TRBV18 to TRBJ1-6; D possibly corresponds to TRBD1 (5 bases). Germline values: CDR1 KGHSH, CDR2 LQKENI. The CDR3 runs 15 residues. The ends were cut back, 1 base at V and 10 bases at J, with 14 bases in the middle. This chain's CDR3 is CASSPRVGSGSPLHF. The sequenced part of the CDR3 DNA is TGTGCCAGCTCACCACGGGTCGGCTCAGGGTCACCC.

This clone was observed many times. The CDR3 bases that were read are TGCAGCGGGACAGGGAGAGGGGACATT. Amino acids: CSGTGRGDI. The whole CDR3 protein reads CSGTGRGDIQYF. The rearrangement uses TRBV20-1 and TRBJ2-4; 9 bases match TRBD1. The CDR3 goes on 3 residues after the read ends, and that part is filled in from the germline J gene. The V gene's germline CDR1 is DFQATT and CDR2 SNEGSKA (reference sequence). This CDR3 contains 12 residues.

This clone was detected many times. Read sequence stops 3 residues before the CDR3 end, and the germline J gene provides the missing end. The genes are TRBV7-9 and TRBJ2-7; D uncertain. Deletions cut 4 bases from V and 4 bases from J, with 11 bases between. CDR1 is SEHNR, CDR2 FQNEAQ, per germline (reference sequence). This CDR3 spans 13 amino acids. Here the CDR3 reads CASSSPVMYEQYF. Incomplete CDR3 DNA: TGTGCCAGCAGCTCCCCCGTTATGTACGAG.

This clone was observed at least ten times. The CDR3 is cut off 3 residues early in the read; its end comes from the germline J gene. The gene calls are TRBV5-1 and TRBJ2-3; 7 nucleotides agree with TRBD2. CDR1 and CDR2 (germline): SGHRS, YFSETQ. There are 17 residues in the CDR3. V was pared by 4 bases and J by 1 base, with 12 bases of the junction left unmatched. CDR3: CASSPGSGAPGTDTQYF. The part of the CDR3 DNA that was read is TGCGCCAGCAGCCCAGGGAGCGGGGCTCCAGGCACAGATACG.

This clone was seen repeatedly, ten times or more. The read gets to within 3 residues of the CDR3 end, and the germline J gene fills in the rest. V usage is TRBV5-1 and J usage is TRBJ2-5, with 8 bases lining up with TRBD1. Germline V gene sequence: CDR1 SGHRS, CDR2 YFSETQ. The CDR3 loop spans 14 amino acids. J was trimmed by 1 base and V by 4 bases; bases with no gene match: 3. CDR3 region: CASSTGQGQETQYF. The DNA read from the CDR3 is TGCGCCAGCAGCACCGGACAGGGCCAAGAGACC.

There are a few counts of this clone. Sequencing ends 3 residues short of the CDR3 end; the germline J gene provides the rest. V and J are TRBV6-1 and TRBJ1-2; D might be TRBD1 (6 bases). The CDR3 runs 14 residues. Germline loops: CDR1 MNHNS, CDR2 SASEGT. V gave up 1 base and J gave up 4 bases, with 10 bases separating them. CDR3 in amino acids: CASSEGYRAYGYTF. The CDR3 bases that were read are TGTGCCAGCAGTGAAGGATACAGGGCCTATGGC.

The CDR3 loop reads CASRERGPSYNEQFF. The covered CDR3 bases are TGTGCCAGCAGGGAGCGGGGGCCTTCCTACAATGAG. This sequence joins TRBV2 and TRBJ2-1, with 8 positions matching TRBD2. From the germline J gene comes the end of the CDR3, since the read stops 3 residues before it. Germline V CDR1 and CDR2: SNHLY, FYNNEI. The V and J ends lost 6 bases and 1 base, in that order; junction bases with no gene match: 5. CDR3 length equals 15 residues.

This clone appeared many times. The read falls 3 residues short of the CDR3 end, and the missing part is taken from the germline J gene. This chain links TRBV19 with TRBJ1-1; 10 bases map to TRBD1. Per the germline V gene, CDR1 is LNHDA and CDR2 is SQIVND (reference sequence). CDR3 length: 17 amino acids. Unmatched junction bases numbered 12, after V lost 5 bases and J lost 3 bases. Incomplete CDR3 DNA: TGTGCCAGTAGTTCGGTGACAGGGGGCATTAGGGACACTGAA. It codes for CASSSVTGGIRDTE. The entire CDR3 reads CASSSVTGGIRDTEAFF.

This clone has ten or more counts. The read finishes 3 residues shy of the CDR3 end, and the germline J gene is used to complete it. The chain couples TRBV10-3 to TRBJ1-6; TRBD1 might be the D (6 bases). The V end lost 0 bases, the J end lost 5 bases, and 14 bases lay between the germline ends. Germline lookup yields CDR1 ENHRY and CDR2 SYGVKD. The CDR3 runs 17 residues. The sequenced CDR3 bases are TGTGCCATCAGTGAGTCGCGAACAGGGCCTAATAATTCACCC. Protein product: CAISESRTGPNNSP. The full CDR3 protein reads CAISESRTGPNNSPLHF.

The sample holds many counts of this clone. The read gets to within 3 residues of the CDR3 end, and the germline J gene fills in the rest. The chain carries TRBV11-2 and TRBJ2-3; D not resolved. CDR1 and CDR2 from the germline V gene are SGHAT and FQNNGV. The V and J ends lost 2 bases and 1 base respectively, with 4 bases between them. This CDR3 is built from 13 residues. CDR3: CASSLPGTDTQYF. The sequenced part of the CDR3 DNA is TGTGCCAGCAGCTTACCGGGCACAGATACG.

This clone was counted ten times or more. The read comes to an end 3 residues before the CDR3 does, leaving the germline J gene to fill in the end. This chain uses TRBV2 with TRBJ2-2, with TRBD2 matching over 7 bases. With 2 bases clipped from V and 2 bases from J, the junction kept 5 bases outside the gene matches. Germline V gene data show CDR1 as SNHLY and CDR2 as FYNNEI. This CDR3 spans 16 amino acids. The DNA read from the CDR3 is TGTGCCAGCAGTGAATCTAGCGGAGGAAACACCGGGGAG. It yields the protein CASSESSGGNTGE. The entire CDR3 protein is CASSESSGGNTGELFF. Together with reference TRBV2 and TRBJ2-2, the CDR3 gives the full variable domain: EPEVTQTPSHQVTQMGQEVILRCVPISNHLYFYWYRQILGQKVEFLVSFYNNEISEKSEIFDDQFSVERPDGSNFTLKIRSTKLEDSAMYFCASSESSGGNTGELFFGEGSRLTVL.

Many counts were recorded for this clone. From the germline J gene comes the end of the CDR3, since the read stops 3 residues before it. The chain joins TRBV9 to TRBJ2-3; a weak D match, TRBD2 (5 bases). Between the trimmed V and J ends, which lost 1 base and 0 bases, there was a span of 18 bases. CDR1 is SGDLS, CDR2 YYNGEE, per germline. CDR3 length: 18 amino acids. The part of the CDR3 DNA that was read is TGTGCCAGCAGCGTATTACCTTCCGGCGGGTCGAGCACAGATACG. Residues: CASSVLPSGGSSTDT. The entire CDR3 is CASSVLPSGGSSTDTQYF.

This clone was picked up many times. Read sequence stops 3 residues before the CDR3 end, and the germline J gene provides the missing end. The rearrangement links TRBV5-3 to TRBJ1-5, with D unclear. TRBV5-3 is given ORF status, its function remaining uncertain. V lost 3 bases to trimming and J lost 5 bases, with 12 bases between them. This CDR3 region has 14 residues. Incomplete CDR3 DNA: TGTGCCAGAAGCTGGAATAAACAGTATCAGCCC. This sequence encodes CARSWNKQYQP. The CDR3 in full is CARSWNKQYQPQHF.

This clone was counted at least ten times. CDR3 sequence reads: CASQNRYIGNEQFF. CDR3 DNA, as far as it was read: TGTGCCAGTCAGAACAGGTACATCGGAAATGAG. The rearrangement joins TRBV19 to TRBJ2-1, with a tentative D call TRBD1 (5 bases). The read comes to an end 3 residues before the CDR3 does, leaving the germline J gene to fill in the end. Germline-derived CDR1 and CDR2 are LNHDA and SQIVND (reference sequence). Trimming left V 8 bases short and J 7 bases short, with 18 bases between. The CDR3 consists of 14 residues.

In its sample, this clone was seen many times. The DNA ends 3 residues before the CDR3 does, and the rest of the CDR3 is filled in from the germline J gene. The J gene is TRBJ2-3, the V gene TRBV6-4, with 8 bases identical to TRBD2. The V gene end was trimmed by 0 bases and the J gene end by 2 bases; junction bases not matched to a gene: 1. Germline V gene data show CDR1 as MRHNA and CDR2 as SNTAGT. The CDR3 loop spans 15 amino acids. The CDR3 DNA, read in part, is TGTGCCAGCAGTGACTCAGCGGGAGCCACAGATACG. Translating it yields CASSDSAGATDT. The CDR3 as a whole reads CASSDSAGATDTQYF.

This clone was detected many times. The sequenced fragment ends 3 residues before the CDR3 boundary, so the rest is inferred from the germline J gene. The rearrangement uses TRBV5-1 and TRBJ2-7, with 9 bases identical to TRBD1. V shed 3 bases, J shed 5 bases, and the junction held 6 bases outside the gene matches. Germline values: CDR1 SGHRS, CDR2 YFSETQ. CDR3 length: 14 amino acids. CDR3 bases read: TGCGCCAGCAGCTCCGGGACAGGGATCCACGAG. Its translation: CASSSGTGIHE. The whole CDR3 protein is CASSSGTGIHEQYF.

This clone came up many times. The read comes to an end 3 residues before the CDR3 does, leaving the germline J gene to fill in the end. The chain couples TRBV30 to TRBJ1-5; 11 positions match TRBD1. The CDR3 loop spans 18 amino acids. J gave up 2 bases and V 3 bases, and 12 bases lay outside the gene matches. Germline-derived CDR1 and CDR2 are GTSNPN and SVGIG (reference sequence). The CDR3 bases that were read are TGTGCCTGGAGCAGAGGACAGGGGGCAGTCAATGGCAATCAGCCC. This codes for CAWSRGQGAVNGNQP. The complete CDR3 protein is CAWSRGQGAVNGNQPQHF.

This clone was observed at least ten times. This CDR3 reads CASSQQGTASTYEQYF. The DNA read from the CDR3 is TGTGCCAGCAGCCAACAGGGGACCGCCTCGACCTACGAG. The J gene is TRBJ2-7, the V gene TRBV13, with TRBD1 matching 7 bases. The read stops 3 residues short of the end of the CDR3; the missing end is completed from the germline J gene. The CDR3 sequence is 16 residues long. Germline CDR1 reads PRHDT; CDR2 reads FYEKMQ (reference sequence). Trimming removed 5 bases from V and 2 bases from J; junction bases left unmatched: 12.

This clone showed up many times. Read sequence stops 3 residues before the CDR3 end, and the germline J gene provides the missing end. This chain joins TRBV19 and TRBJ2-5; D is possibly TRBD1 (5 bases). V was clipped by 0 bases and J by 2 bases, with 7 bases between them. Germline assignment: CDR1 LNHDA and CDR2 SQIVND (reference sequence). The CDR3 is 14 amino acids. Incomplete CDR3 DNA: TGTGCCAGTAGTATAGAGACAGCACAAGAGACC. This encodes CASSIETAQET. The CDR3 in its entirety is CASSIETAQETQYF.